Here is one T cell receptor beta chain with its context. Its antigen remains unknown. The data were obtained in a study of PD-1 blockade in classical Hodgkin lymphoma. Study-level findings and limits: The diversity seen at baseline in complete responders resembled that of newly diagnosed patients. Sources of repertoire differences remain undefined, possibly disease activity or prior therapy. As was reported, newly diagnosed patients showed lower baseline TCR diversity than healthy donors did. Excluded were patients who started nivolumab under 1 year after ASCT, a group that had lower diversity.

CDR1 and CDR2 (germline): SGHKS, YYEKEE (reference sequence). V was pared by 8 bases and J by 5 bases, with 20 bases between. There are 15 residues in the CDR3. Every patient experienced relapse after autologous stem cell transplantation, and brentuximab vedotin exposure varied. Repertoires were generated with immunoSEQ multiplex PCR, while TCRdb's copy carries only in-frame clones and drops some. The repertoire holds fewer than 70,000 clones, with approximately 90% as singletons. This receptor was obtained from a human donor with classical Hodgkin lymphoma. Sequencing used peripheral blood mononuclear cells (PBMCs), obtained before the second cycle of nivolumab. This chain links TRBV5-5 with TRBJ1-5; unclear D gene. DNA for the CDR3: TGTGCCAGTTCTCCCTTGGGAGAGGGTCATCAGCCCCAGCATTTT. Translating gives CASSPLGEGHQPQHF. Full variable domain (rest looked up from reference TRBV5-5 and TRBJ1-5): DAGVTQSPTHLIKTRGQQVTLRCSPISGHKSVSWYQQVLGQGPQFIFQYYEKEERGRGNFPDRFSARQFPNYSSELNVNALLLGDSALYLCASSPLGEGHQPQHFGDGTRLSIL.